The 27 T cell receptor beta chains below come from one sample, sequenced in a study of control samples from healthy donors and cancer patients. Here immunoSEQ multiplex PCR was the method, and the copy in TCRdb shows in-frame clones only, minus some. The table includes some 130,000 clones, 91% detected once. Sample: blood. These TCRs come from a man between 18 and 35 years old in good health.

The rearrangement links TRBV2 to TRBJ1-5, with a weak D call TRBD1 (6 bases). The germline V gene encodes CDR1 SNHLY and CDR2 FYNNEI. Trimming removed 4 bases at V and 1 base at J, with 11 bases between. CDR3 length: 15 amino acids. CDR3 residues: CASSGGTGSNQPQHF. CDR3 DNA: TGTGCCAGCAGTGGGGGAACAGGGAGCAATCAGCCCCAGCATTTT. Filled out from reference TRBV2 and TRBJ1-5, the complete variable domain reads EPEVTQTPSHQVTQMGQEVILRCVPISNHLYFYWYRQILGQKVEFLVSFYNNEISEKSEIFDDQFSVERPDGSNFTLKIRSTKLEDSAMYFCASSGGTGSNQPQHFGDGTRLSIL.

This rearrangement joins TRBV18 to TRBJ1-4; no reliable D call. The CDR3 has 15 amino acids. Trimming pared 1 base from V and 0 bases from J, leaving 6 bases between. The germline CDR1 and CDR2 sequences are KGHSH and LQKENI. The CDR3 is CASSPRIATNEKLFF. CDR3 nucleotide sequence: TGTGCCAGCTCACCACGGATCGCAACTAATGAAAAACTGTTTTTT.

The CDR3 coding sequence is TGTGCCAGTAGTTCCCTCGACAGTAAGAGCGATGAGCAGTTCTTC. Encoded protein: CASSSLDSKSDEQFF. V and J are TRBV19 and TRBJ2-1; D may be TRBD1 (5 bases). CDR3 length equals 15 residues. V lost 5 bases and J lost 8, with 19 bases in between. From germline, CDR1 is LNHDA and CDR2 SQIVND (reference sequence).

The chain uses TRBV7-2 and TRBJ2-1; tentatively, D is TRBD1 (5 bases). Germline V gene lookup returns CDR1 SGHTA and CDR2 FQGNSA. The CDR3 has 15 amino acids. V was pared by 6 bases and J by 8 bases, with 20 bases between. CDR3 sequence: CASSPDPGIPYEQFF. As DNA, the CDR3 is TGTGCCAGCAGTCCTGACCCAGGGATTCCCTATGAGCAGTTCTTC.

The genes are TRBV3-1 (or the pseudogene TRBV3-2) and TRBJ2-1; unclear D gene. Looked up from germline, CDR1 is LGHDT and CDR2 is YNNKEL (reference sequence). Trimming stripped 0 bases from V and 9 bases from J, with 12 bases between. The CDR3 consists of 14 residues. This CDR3 is CASSQDPKGIEQFF. The CDR3 DNA reads as TGTGCCAGCAGCCAAGACCCCAAAGGAATTGAGCAGTTCTTC.

This clone was observed a handful of times. The J gene is TRBJ1-2, the V gene TRBV30; D remains ambiguous. From germline, CDR1 is GTSNPN and CDR2 SVGIG (reference sequence). V was pared by 5 bases and J by 8 bases, with 12 bases between. The CDR3 covers 11 residues. CDR3 DNA sequence: TGTGCCTGGGCCACACCGTGGGGCTACACCTTC. As protein: CAWATPWGYTF.

The V call is TRBV9, the J call TRBJ2-2, with 11 positions matching TRBD1. There are 15 residues in the CDR3. Losses at the gene ends were 3 bases for V and 5 bases for J; bases not matched to a gene: 3. CDR1 is SGDLS and CDR2 is YYNGEE in the germline V gene. In DNA, the CDR3 is TGTGCCAGCAGCGGGGGACAGGGGGAAACCGGGGAGCTGTTTTTT. Its protein is CASSGGQGETGELFF.

The rearrangement joins TRBV27 to TRBJ1-2; no clear D gene. Germline CDR1 reads MNHEY; CDR2 reads SMNVEV (reference sequence). The CDR3 is 16 residues long. V lost 4 bases and J lost 5, with 20 bases in between. CDR3 loop: CASSSSSSFMIYGYTF. The CDR3 nucleotides read TGTGCCAGCAGTTCCAGCTCCTCTTTCATGATATATGGCTACACCTTC.

The chain joins TRBV29-1 to TRBJ1-3; 7 bases agree with TRBD1. This CDR3 has 15 residues. V lost 0 bases and J lost 4; bases outside the gene matches: 6. The germline CDR1 and CDR2 sequences are SQVTM and ANQGSEA. The CDR3 coding sequence is TGCAGCGTTGAAGATTTCCAGGGGGTAGGAAACACCATATATTTT. Translation gives CSVEDFQGVGNTIYF. Filled out from reference TRBV29-1 and TRBJ1-3, the complete variable domain reads SAVISQKPSRDICQRGTSLTIQCQVDSQVTMMFWYRQQPGQSLTLIATANQGSEATYESGFVIDKFPISRPNLTFSTLTVSNMSPEDSSIYLCSVEDFQGVGNTIYFGEGSWLTVV.

The chain is built from TRBV30 and TRBJ2-3; TRBD2 might be the D (5 bases). Germline V CDR1 and CDR2: GTSNPN, SVGIG (reference sequence). CDR3 size: 13 residues. Trimming removed 0 bases at V and 2 bases at J, with 6 bases between. For the CDR3, the DNA is TGTGCCTGGAGTGTGACTAACACAGATACGCAGTATTTT. It translates to CAWSVTNTDTQYF.

J is TRBJ2-1 and V is TRBV4-2, with D hard to call. V lost 1 base and J lost 0, with 10 bases in between. The germline V gene has CDR1 LGHNA and CDR2 YNFKEQ. This CDR3 spans 16 amino acids. The CDR3 is CASSQGVTSSYNEQFF. The DNA of the CDR3 is TGTGCCAGCAGCCAAGGAGTTACGAGCTCCTACAATGAGCAGTTCTTC.

This chain uses TRBV18 with TRBJ1-6; 8 bases fit TRBD1. Per germline, CDR1 KGHSH and CDR2 LQKENI. The CDR3 length is 16 residues. Trimming at V came to 4 bases and at J to 5 bases, leaving 7 bases not matched to a gene. CDR3 loop: CASSLDRGANNSPLHF. The DNA of the CDR3 is TGTGCCAGCTCACTCGACAGGGGTGCAAATAATTCACCCCTCCACTTT. The full variable domain, its missing parts supplied by reference TRBV18 and TRBJ1-6, is NAGVMQNPRHLVRRRGQEARLRCSPMKGHSHVYWYRQLPEEGLKFMVYLQKENIIDESGMPKERFSAEFPKEGPSILRIQQVVRGDSAAYFCASSLDRGANNSPLHFGNGTRLTVT.

This sequence joins TRBV14 and TRBJ2-5, with D perhaps being TRBD1 or TRBD2 (5 bases each). This CDR3 comprises 15 residues. Germline CDR1 SGHDN, CDR2 FVKESK. V lost 3 bases and J 4 bases, leaving 15 bases between the germline ends. The CDR3 here is CASSQSMGRRETQYF. The DNA for the CDR3 is TGTGCCAGCAGCCAGTCGATGGGACGGAGAGAGACCCAGTACTTC.

The chain recombines TRBV18 with TRBJ2-7; TRBD1 matches 9 bases. The V gene end was trimmed by 3 bases and the J gene end by 2 bases; junction bases not matched to a gene: 2. The CDR3 is made up of 14 amino acids. Looked up from germline, CDR1 is KGHSH and CDR2 is LQKENI. CDR3 nucleotide sequence: TGTGCCAGCTCACCGGACAGGGGAACCTACGAGCAGTACTTC. Its translation: CASSPDRGTYEQYF.

This chain joins TRBV19 and TRBJ1-2; D gene unclear. V was shortened by 3 bases and J by 0 bases, with 8 bases between the two germline ends. Germline V gene sequence: CDR1 LNHDA, CDR2 SQIVND (reference sequence). The CDR3 has 14 residues. The CDR3 reads CASSISQPNYGYTF. CDR3 bases: TGTGCCAGTAGTATCAGTCAGCCTAACTATGGCTACACCTTC.

V is TRBV4-1 and J is TRBJ2-3; 10 bases fit TRBD2. Germline lookup yields CDR1 MGHRA and CDR2 YSYEKL. V was pared by 4 bases and J by 7 bases, with 14 bases of the junction left unmatched. The CDR3 is made up of 17 amino acids. CDR3 sequence reads: CASSPSPQRGGLNTQYF. CDR3 DNA sequence: TGCGCCAGCAGCCCCTCACCGCAGCGGGGGGGCTTGAATACGCAGTATTTT.

This chain links TRBV13 with TRBJ1-2; D might be TRBD1 (6 bases). The V end lost 5 bases, the J end lost 4 bases, and 11 bases lay between the germline ends. The germline V gene has CDR1 PRHDT and CDR2 FYEKMQ (reference sequence). The length of the CDR3 is 13 residues. The CDR3 is CASSVDRLYGYTF. In DNA form, the CDR3 reads TGTGCCAGCAGCGTCGACAGGCTCTATGGCTACACCTTC.

The rearrangement uses TRBV3-1 (or the pseudogene TRBV3-2) and TRBJ2-1; D unresolved. The germline CDR1 and CDR2 sequences are LGHDT and YNNKEL (reference sequence). The V end lost 6 bases, the J end lost 3 bases, and 3 bases lay between the germline ends. The CDR3 has 11 residues. The CDR3 region has the DNA TGTGCCAGCAGGGACTACAATGAGCAGTTCTTC. It specifies CASRDYNEQFF.

This chain uses TRBV20-1 with TRBJ1-2, with no clear D. The CDR3 sequence is 11 residues long. CDR1 is DFQATT and CDR2 is SNEGSKA in the germline V gene (reference sequence). Trimming removed 3 bases at V and 8 bases at J, with 10 bases between. The CDR3 sequence: CSASLARGYTF. Written as DNA, the CDR3 is TGCAGTGCTAGTCTAGCCCGGGGCTACACCTTC.

The chain combines TRBV27 with TRBJ1-1; D remains unclear. The CDR3 is 14 amino acids. The germline V and J ends were trimmed by 5 bases and 1 base, with 11 bases remaining between them. CDR1 and CDR2 (germline): MNHEY, SMNVEV (reference sequence). The CDR3 reads CASSRPGRNTEAFF. CDR3 in DNA: TGTGCCAGCAGTCGACCTGGTCGGAACACTGAAGCTTTCTTT.

The gene calls are TRBV14 and TRBJ1-2; D gene ambiguous. The CDR3 covers 15 residues. Trimming stripped 0 bases from V and 6 bases from J, with 14 bases between. CDR1 and CDR2 from the germline V gene are SGHDN and FVKESK. This CDR3 is CASSQDGRTLDGYTF. The CDR3 coding sequence is TGTGCCAGCAGCCAAGATGGGAGGACCCTCGATGGCTACACCTTC.

The V gene is TRBV5-5, the J gene TRBJ1-4; D may be TRBD1 (6 bases). V was pared by 1 base and J by 4 bases, with 17 bases between. Germline-derived CDR1 and CDR2 are SGHKS and YYEKEE (reference sequence). This CDR3 region has 17 residues. This CDR3 is CASSLRFSGAVNEKLFF. The CDR3, as DNA: TGTGCCAGCAGCTTGCGTTTCTCGGGGGCGGTTAATGAAAAACTGTTTTTT.

This rearrangement joins TRBV21-1 to TRBJ2-1; the table assigns TRBD2, which was not confirmed against the DNA. TRBV21-1 constitutes a pseudogene. The CDR3 runs to 13 residues. CDR3 bases: TGTGCCCCGACTAGCGGGGAGATCAATGAGCAGTTCTTC. Protein: CAPTSGEINEQFF.

The chain recombines TRBV6-6 with TRBJ2-3; 11 bases line up with TRBD2. The CDR3 contains 16 residues. Unmatched junction bases numbered 7, after V lost 6 bases and J lost 2 bases. The germline CDR1 and CDR2 sequences are MNHNY and SVGAGI (reference sequence). The CDR3 nucleotides read TGTGCCAGCAGCCTCCTAGCGGGGGGATTCACAGATACGCAGTATTTT. Translated, it gives CASSLLAGGFTDTQYF.

The V and J genes are TRBV3-1 (or the pseudogene TRBV3-2) and TRBJ2-7; maybe TRBD1 (6 bases). This CDR3 has 13 amino acids. Germline V gene lookup returns CDR1 LGHDT and CDR2 YNNKEL (reference sequence). V was trimmed by 4 bases and J by 0 bases, leaving 7 bases between them. Here the CDR3 reads CASSRDNSYEQYF. The CDR3 nucleotides read TGTGCCAGCAGCCGGGACAACTCCTACGAGCAGTACTTC.

V and J are TRBV20-1 and TRBJ2-4; unclear D gene. CDR3 length: 16 residues. V was shortened by 3 bases and J by 4 bases, with 19 bases between the two germline ends. Germline loops: CDR1 DFQATT, CDR2 SNEGSKA (reference sequence). The CDR3 region is CSASVELGYLKNIQYF. The CDR3 DNA sequence: TGCAGTGCTAGTGTAGAACTCGGATACCTGAAAAACATTCAGTACTTC.

The rearrangement links TRBV5-6 to TRBJ1-2; tentative D call: TRBD1 (5 bases). Germline CDR1 is SGHDT and CDR2 is YYEEEE. CDR3 length: 12 amino acids. The ends were cut back, 7 bases at V and 0 bases at J, with 7 bases in the middle. DNA for the CDR3: TGTGCCAGCCAGACAGCTAACTATGGCTACACCTTC. It encodes CASQTANYGYTF.